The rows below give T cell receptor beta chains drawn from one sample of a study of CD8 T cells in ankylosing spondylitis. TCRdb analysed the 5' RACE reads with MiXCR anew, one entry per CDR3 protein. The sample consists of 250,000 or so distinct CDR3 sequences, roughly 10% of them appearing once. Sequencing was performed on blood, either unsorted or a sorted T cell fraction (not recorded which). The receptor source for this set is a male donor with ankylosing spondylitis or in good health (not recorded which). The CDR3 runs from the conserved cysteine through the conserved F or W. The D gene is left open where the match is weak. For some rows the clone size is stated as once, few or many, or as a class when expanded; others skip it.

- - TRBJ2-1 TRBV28 CASSPALGVRFF TGTGCCAGCAGTCCCGCGCTCGGGGTACGGTTCTTC
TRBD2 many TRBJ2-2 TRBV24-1 CATSDGREAGELFF TGTGCCACCAGTGATGGGCGGGAGGCCGGGGAGCTGTTTTTT
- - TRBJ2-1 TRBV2 CASSDDSLYNEQFF TGTGCCAGCAGTGATGACAGTTTGTACAATGAGCAGTTCTTC
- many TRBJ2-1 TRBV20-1 CSAQLGTTLQFF TGCAGTGCGCAACTCGGCACCACTCTCCAGTTCTTC
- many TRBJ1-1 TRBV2 CASTTARDTEAFF TGTGCCAGCACAACCGCGAGGGACACTGAAGCTTTCTTT
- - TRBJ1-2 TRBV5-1 CASSLSGRGAGYTF TGCGCCAGCAGCTTGTCGGGCAGGGGAGCTGGCTACACCTTC
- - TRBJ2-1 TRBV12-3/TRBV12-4 CASRGTTYNEQFF TGTGCCAGCAGGGGGACAACCTACAATGAGCAGTTCTTC
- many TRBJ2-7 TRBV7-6 CASSLSPLGEQYF TGTGCCAGCAGCTTATCCCCTTTGGGGGAGCAGTACTTC
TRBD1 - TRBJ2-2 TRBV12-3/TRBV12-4 CASSSGTGIRGELFF TGTGCCAGCAGCTCCGGGACAGGGATACGGGGGGAGCTGTTTTTT
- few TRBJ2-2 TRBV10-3 CAIRQGAGELFF TGTGCCATCAGACAGGGTGCCGGGGAGCTGTTTTTT
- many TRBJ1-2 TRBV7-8 CASSLALVLTDGYTF TGTGCCAGCAGCTTAGCGCTGGTCCTTACAGATGGCTACACCTTC
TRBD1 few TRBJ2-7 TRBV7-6 CASSSVQGAESEQYF TGTGCCAGCAGCTCCGTACAGGGGGCCGAGAGCGAGCAGTACTTC
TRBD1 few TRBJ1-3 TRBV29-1 CSVGGQGPGNTIYF TGCAGCGTTGGTGGACAGGGACCAGGAAACACCATATATTTT
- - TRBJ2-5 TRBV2 CARRQFQKETQYF TGTGCCAGGAGACAGTTTCAAAAAGAGACCCAGTACTTC
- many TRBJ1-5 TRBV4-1 CASSQEGVSDQPQHF TGCGCCAGCAGCCAAGAGGGAGTCAGCGATCAGCCCCAGCATTTT
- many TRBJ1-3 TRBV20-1 CSARDRQLPNTIYF TGCAGTGCTAGAGATAGACAGTTGCCAAACACCATATATTTT
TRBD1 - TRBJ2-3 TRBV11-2 CASSSRTGLPSTDTQYF TGTGCCAGCAGCTCCCGGACAGGGCTACCTAGCACAGATACGCAGTATTTT
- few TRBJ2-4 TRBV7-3 CASSLGGHGNIQYF TGTGCCAGCAGCTTAGGGGGCCATGGGAACATTCAGTACTTC
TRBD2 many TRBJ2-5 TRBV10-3 CAISEDPPRVAGGLETQYF TGTGCCATCAGTGAGGACCCGCCGAGGGTAGCGGGGGGGCTGGAGACCCAGTACTTC
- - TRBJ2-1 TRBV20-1 CSAIGAGSEQFF TGCAGTGCTATTGGGGCTGGGAGTGAGCAGTTCTTC
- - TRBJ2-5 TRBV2 CASSGFGQTQETQYF TGTGCCAGCAGCGGATTTGGACAGACTCAAGAGACCCAGTACTTC
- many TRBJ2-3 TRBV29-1 CSVVGGLGADTQYF TGCAGCGTTGTGGGGGGGCTCGGAGCAGATACGCAGTATTTT